This entry is about one T cell receptor (beta chain). What it binds is not known. The data originate from a study of glioma-infiltrating T cells after dendritic cell vaccination. At the level of the study: Glioblastoma patients came from Phase I and II dendritic cell vaccination trials. At biweekly intervals, patients got three intradermal dendritic cell vaccine injections.

TCRdb's table, derived via immunoSEQ multiplex PCR, lists solely in-frame clones and lacks some. The data contain 50,000 to 80,000 clones, 82% of them seen just once; the ten biggest clones take up 7% to 10%. Whole-study results and caveats: No direct clonality-survival link was found; a diverse polyclonal response may matter. Complete blood and tumor specimen sets were limited to few patients.

Germline V CDR1 and CDR2: LNHDA, SQIVND (reference sequence). This CDR3 comprises 11 residues. The V end lost 7 bases, the J end lost 6 bases, and 6 bases lay between the germline ends. Sequencing was performed on blood, taken before dendritic cell vaccination. The clonotype comes from a human donor with glioblastoma. The chain carries TRBV19 and TRBJ2-2; D ambiguous. The CDR3 DNA reads as TGTGCCAGTATTTCCGCCGGGGAGCTGTTTTTT. It specifies CASISAGELFF.